Below are 13 T cell receptor beta chains sequenced from a single sample in a study of cytomegalovirus exposure and HLA in healthy donors (dated 2017 in TCRdb). To prepare the library, the immunoSEQ multiplex PCR assay was applied. Drawn from immuneACCESS, this table holds only the in-frame rearrangements with V and J called that TCRdb kept. Clones are partly lost; checked studies trace under half to an unresolved V gene and leave the rest unexplained. The sample has 130,000 or so clones on record, roughly 86% of them singletons. Together, the top ten hold around 3.5% of the sample. Sequencing was done on a sample of PBMCs. All receptors derive from a man aged 25 to 45 in good health and CMV-seronegative.

This clone was seen only a few times. The chain has TRBV6-5 and TRBJ1-2; 7 nucleotides align to TRBD1. Trimming at V came to 2 bases and at J to 2 bases, leaving 5 bases not matched to a gene. The V gene's germline CDR1 is MNHEY and CDR2 SVGAGI. The CDR3 has 15 amino acids. The CDR3 region is CASSYAGTANYGYTF. CDR3 coding DNA: TGTGCCAGCAGTTACGCCGGGACAGCAAACTATGGCTACACCTTC.

The chain links TRBV27 to TRBJ2-1; 8 nucleotides agree with TRBD2. Germline V gives CDR1 MNHEY, CDR2 SMNVEV (reference sequence). V lost 3 bases to trimming and J lost 8 bases; unmatched junction nucleotides: 6. The CDR3 is made up of 14 amino acids. In DNA, the CDR3 is TGTGCCAGCAGTTTCTTGCTAGCGGGCCATGAGCAGTTCTTC. Its protein is CASSFLLAGHEQFF.

This chain's CDR3 is CASRPGGTEAFF. The CDR3 DNA reads TGTGCCAGCAGACCCGGGGGCACTGAAGCTTTCTTT. The gene calls are TRBV2 and TRBJ1-1, with D maybe TRBD1 (5 bases). This CDR3 contains 12 residues. V shed 6 bases and J shed 4 bases, with 9 bases lying between them. Germline values: CDR1 SNHLY, CDR2 FYNNEI.

The chain combines TRBV7-8 with TRBJ2-7; a weak D match, TRBD1 (6 bases). This CDR3 has 15 residues. In germline, CDR1 is SGHVS, CDR2 FQNEAQ. Trimming cost V 2 bases and J 0 bases, with 11 bases left between them. The CDR3 nucleotides read TGTGCCAGCAGCTTATTTAGGACAGCCTCCTACGAGCAGTACTTC. It codes for CASSLFRTASYEQYF.

The chain joins TRBV9 to TRBJ1-1, with 7 bases aligning to TRBD1. CDR3 length: 15 residues. Per germline, CDR1 SGDLS and CDR2 YYNGEE. V trimming: 4 bases; J trimming: 1 base; junction bases outside the gene matches: 7. The CDR3 coding sequence is TGTGCCAGCAGCCCGACGACAGGGCGGAACACTGAAGCTTTCTTT. Translating it yields CASSPTTGRNTEAFF.

The rearrangement joins TRBV4-1 to TRBJ2-1, with D possibly TRBD1 on 5 matching bases. The CDR3 contains 17 residues. The V end was cut by 1 base, the J end by 0 bases, with 13 bases between. CDR1 is MGHRA and CDR2 is YSYEKL in the germline V gene. CDR3 loop: CASSQAGHLDSYNEQFF. CDR3 bases: TGCGCCAGCAGCCAAGCTGGACACCTAGACTCCTACAATGAGCAGTTCTTC.

The rearrangement uses TRBV18 and TRBJ2-3; D perhaps matches TRBD1 (6 bases). The CDR3 is made up of 15 amino acids. Per germline, CDR1 KGHSH and CDR2 LQKENI. Between the trimmed V and J ends, which lost 5 bases and 3 bases, there was a span of 15 bases. The CDR3 DNA sequence: TGTGCCAGCTCATATCTGACAGGTCAAACAGATACGCAGTATTTT. This translates into CASSYLTGQTDTQYF.

The chain combines TRBV28 with TRBJ1-6; D might be TRBD1 (6 bases). Germline-derived CDR1 and CDR2 are MDHEN and SYDVKM. Between the trimmed V and J ends, which lost 3 bases and 0 bases, there was a span of 18 bases. This CDR3 is built from 19 residues. The CDR3 coding sequence is TGTGCCAGCAGTTTGGGGGCAGGGACCTGGAGCTCCTATAATTCACCCCTCCACTTT. Its protein product is CASSLGAGTWSSYNSPLHF.

The genes are TRBV5-6 and TRBJ1-1; TRBD1 is a possible D gene (6 bases). CDR3 length equals 14 residues. Germline V gives CDR1 SGHDT, CDR2 YYEEEE. The ends were cut back, 7 bases at V and 2 bases at J, with 15 bases in the middle. CDR3 region: CASVHRQVNTEAFF. CDR3 in DNA: TGTGCCAGCGTCCACAGACAGGTTAACACTGAAGCTTTCTTT. Full variable domain (outside the CDR3, taken from reference TRBV5-6 and TRBJ1-1): DAGVTQSPTHLIKTRGQQVTLRCSPKSGHDTVSWYQQALGQGPQFIFQYYEEEERQRGNFPDRFSGHQFPNYSSELNVNALLLGDSALYLCASVHRQVNTEAFFGQGTRLTVV.

The rearrangement links TRBV27 to TRBJ1-6; unclear D gene. CDR1 and CDR2 (germline): MNHEY, SMNVEV (reference sequence). This CDR3 is built from 11 residues. V was pared by 8 bases and J by 7 bases, with 6 bases between. The CDR3 region is CASRQNSPLHF. CDR3 in DNA: TGTGCCAGCCGCCAGAATTCACCCCTCCACTTT.

In this sample, this clone turned up a few times. CDR3: CASSRQGENTEAFF. The CDR3, as DNA: TGTGCCAGCAGCCGACAGGGAGAGAACACTGAAGCTTTCTTT. The V call is TRBV28, the J call TRBJ1-1; 7 bases are a match to TRBD1. V shed 6 bases, J shed 1 base, and the junction held 5 bases outside the gene matches. From germline, CDR1 is MDHEN and CDR2 SYDVKM. CDR3 length equals 14 residues.

This sequence joins TRBV7-9 and TRBJ1-6; D ambiguous. The V and J ends lost 1 base and 9 bases respectively, with 10 bases between them. CDR3 length: 14 residues. Germline V CDR1 and CDR2: SEHNR, FQNEAQ (reference sequence). Written as DNA, the CDR3 is TGTGCCAGCAGCTTAGACGGTAGCGGTTCACCCCTCCACTTT. As protein: CASSLDGSGSPLHF.

This clone was seen a single time. The chain is built from TRBV7-2 and TRBJ2-3; 7 bases are shared with TRBD2. Germline CDR1 is SGHTA and CDR2 is FQGNSA. The CDR3 extends over 15 amino acids. V was pared by 2 bases and J by 2 bases, with 4 bases of the junction left unmatched. CDR3 bases: TGTGCCAGCAGCTTACGGAGCGGGGCCACAGATACGCAGTATTTT. Its protein is CASSLRSGATDTQYF.